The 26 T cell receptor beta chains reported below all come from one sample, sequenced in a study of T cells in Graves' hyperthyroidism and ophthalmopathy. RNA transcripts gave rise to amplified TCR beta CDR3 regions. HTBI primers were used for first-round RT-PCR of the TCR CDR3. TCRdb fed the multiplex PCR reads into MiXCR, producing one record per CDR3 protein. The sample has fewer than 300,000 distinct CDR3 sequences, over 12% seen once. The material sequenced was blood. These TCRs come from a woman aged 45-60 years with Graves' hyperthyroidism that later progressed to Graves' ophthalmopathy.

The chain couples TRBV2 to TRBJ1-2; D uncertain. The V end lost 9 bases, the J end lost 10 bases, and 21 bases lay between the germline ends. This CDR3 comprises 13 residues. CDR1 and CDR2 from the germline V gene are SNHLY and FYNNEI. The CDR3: CARARPPGVDYTF. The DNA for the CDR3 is TGTGCCAGGGCTAGGCCCCCCGGGGTAGACTACACCTTC. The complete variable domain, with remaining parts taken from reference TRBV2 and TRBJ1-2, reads EPEVTQTPSHQVTQMGQEVILRCVPISNHLYFYWYRQILGQKVEFLVSFYNNEISEKSEIFDDQFSVERPDGSNFTLKIRSTKLEDSAMYFCARARPPGVDYTFGSGTRLTVV.

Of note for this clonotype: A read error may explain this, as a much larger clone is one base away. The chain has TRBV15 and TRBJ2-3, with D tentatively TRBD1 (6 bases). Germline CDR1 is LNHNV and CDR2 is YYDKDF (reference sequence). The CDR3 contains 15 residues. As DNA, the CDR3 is TGTGCCACCGGCAGAGATTCAGGGGTGGGGGATACGCAGTATTTT. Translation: CATGRDSGVGDTQYF.

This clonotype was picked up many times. The CDR3 loop is CASSAALGVYEQYF. The CDR3, as DNA: TGTGCCAGCAGTGCGGCACTGGGGGTCTACGAGCAGTACTTC. J is TRBJ2-7 and V is TRBV2; tentatively, D is TRBD1 or TRBD2 (5 bases each). Deletions cut 4 bases from V and 3 bases from J, with 13 bases between. The CDR3 sequence is 14 residues long. CDR1 and CDR2 (germline): SNHLY, FYNNEI.

CDR3 in amino acids: CSVATGSSNQPQHF. CDR3 DNA: TGCAGCGTTGCTACTGGTAGTAGCAATCAGCCCCAGCATTTT. The chain links TRBV29-1 to TRBJ1-5; no clear D gene. Germline-derived CDR1 and CDR2 are SQVTM and ANQGSEA. The ends were cut back, 4 bases at V and 0 bases at J, with 10 bases in the middle. This CDR3 is built from 14 residues.

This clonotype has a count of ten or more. CDR3 loop: CASSLLAANYGYTF. DNA of the CDR3: TGTGCCAGCAGCTTATTGGCGGCGAACTATGGCTACACCTTC. The chain links TRBV7-3 to TRBJ1-2, with unresolved D. With 2 bases removed from V and 2 bases from J, the gap between germline ends came to 9 bases. CDR1 and CDR2 from the germline V gene are SGHTA and FQGTGA. CDR3 length equals 14 residues.

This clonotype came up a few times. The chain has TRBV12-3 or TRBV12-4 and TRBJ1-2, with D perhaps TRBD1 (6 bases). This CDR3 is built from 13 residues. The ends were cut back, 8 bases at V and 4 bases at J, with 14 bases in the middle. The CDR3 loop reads CASLQGFGYGYTF. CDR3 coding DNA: TGTGCCAGCTTACAGGGTTTTGGCTATGGCTACACCTTC.

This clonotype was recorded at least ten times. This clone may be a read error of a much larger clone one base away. CDR3 sequence: CASSLQYNEQFF. CDR3 in DNA: TGTGCCAGCAGTTTGCAGTACAATGAGCAGTTCTTC. This chain uses TRBV12-3 or TRBV12-4 with TRBJ2-1; no clear D. V lost 3 bases, J lost 4 bases, and 4 bases lay in between. The CDR3 covers 12 residues.

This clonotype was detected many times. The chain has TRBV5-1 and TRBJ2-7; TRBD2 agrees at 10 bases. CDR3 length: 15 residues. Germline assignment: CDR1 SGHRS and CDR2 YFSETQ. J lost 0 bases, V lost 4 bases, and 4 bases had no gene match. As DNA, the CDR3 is TGCGCCAGCAGCATGGGACTAGCGTCCTCCTACGAGCAGTACTTC. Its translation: CASSMGLASSYEQYF.

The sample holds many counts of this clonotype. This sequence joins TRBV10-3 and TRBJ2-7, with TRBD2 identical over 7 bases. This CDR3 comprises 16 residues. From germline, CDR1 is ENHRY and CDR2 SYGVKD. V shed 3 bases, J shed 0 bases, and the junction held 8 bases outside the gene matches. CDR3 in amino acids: CAISDGGRVSSYEQYF. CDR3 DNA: TGTGCCATCAGTGACGGGGGGAGGGTTAGCTCCTACGAGCAGTACTTC.

As DNA, the CDR3 is TGTGCCAGTAGTACCGGAGACAGCCTTAACTATGGCTACACCTTC. Amino acid sequence: CASSTGDSLNYGYTF. J is TRBJ1-2 and V is TRBV19; weak D call: TRBD1 (5 bases). Germline V gene sequence: CDR1 LNHDA, CDR2 SQIVND (reference sequence). The CDR3 runs to 15 residues. The V end lost 4 bases, the J end lost 1 base, and 13 bases lay between the germline ends.

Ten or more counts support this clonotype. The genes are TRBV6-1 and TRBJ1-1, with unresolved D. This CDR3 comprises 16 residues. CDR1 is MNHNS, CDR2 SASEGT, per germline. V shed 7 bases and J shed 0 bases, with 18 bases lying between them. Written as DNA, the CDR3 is TGTGCCAGCATCGGTGGCAGACTAAGAATGAACACTGAAGCTTTCTTT. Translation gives CASIGGRLRMNTEAFF.

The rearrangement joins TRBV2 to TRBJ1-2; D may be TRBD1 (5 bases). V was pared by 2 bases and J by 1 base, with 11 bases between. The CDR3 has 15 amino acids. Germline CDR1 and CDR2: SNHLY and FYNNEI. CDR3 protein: CASSERRTINYGYTF. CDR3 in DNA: TGTGCCAGCAGTGAAAGAAGGACAATTAACTATGGCTACACCTTC.

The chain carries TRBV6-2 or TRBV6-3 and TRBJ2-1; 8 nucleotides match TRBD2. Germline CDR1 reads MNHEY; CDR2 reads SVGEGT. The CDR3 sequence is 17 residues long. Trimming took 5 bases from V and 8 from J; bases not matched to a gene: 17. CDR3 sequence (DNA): TGTGCCAGCAGTCGACCCCCGGGGACTAGGGACCCTGATGAGCAGTTCTTC. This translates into CASSRPPGTRDPDEQFF.

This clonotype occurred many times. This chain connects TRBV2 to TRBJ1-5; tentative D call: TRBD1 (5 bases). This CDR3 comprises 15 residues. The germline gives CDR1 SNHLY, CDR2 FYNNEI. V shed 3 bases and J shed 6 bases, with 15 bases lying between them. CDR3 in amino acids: CASSEGRGVSQPQHF. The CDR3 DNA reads TGTGCCAGCAGTGAGGGCCGGGGGGTCTCTCAGCCCCAGCATTTT.

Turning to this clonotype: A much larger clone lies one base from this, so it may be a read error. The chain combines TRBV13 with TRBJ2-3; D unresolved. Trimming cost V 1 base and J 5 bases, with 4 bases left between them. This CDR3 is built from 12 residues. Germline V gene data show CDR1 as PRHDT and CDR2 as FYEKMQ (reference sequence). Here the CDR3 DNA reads TGTGCCAGCAGCTTAGTCGAAGATACGCAGTATTTT. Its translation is CASSLVEDTQYF.

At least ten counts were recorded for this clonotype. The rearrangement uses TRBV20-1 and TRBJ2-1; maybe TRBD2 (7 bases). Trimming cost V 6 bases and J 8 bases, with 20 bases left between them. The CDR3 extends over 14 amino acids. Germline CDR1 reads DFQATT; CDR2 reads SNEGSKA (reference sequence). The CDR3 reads CSAPEGGRTDEQFF. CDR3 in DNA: TGCAGTGCCCCCGAGGGGGGGCGGACGGATGAGCAGTTCTTC.

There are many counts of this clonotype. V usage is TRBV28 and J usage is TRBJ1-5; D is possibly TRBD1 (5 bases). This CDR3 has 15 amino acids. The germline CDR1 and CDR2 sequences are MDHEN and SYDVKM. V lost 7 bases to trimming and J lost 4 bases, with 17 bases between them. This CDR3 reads CASNPRGHSNQPQHF. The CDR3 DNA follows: TGTGCCAGCAATCCCCGGGGCCATTCTAATCAGCCCCAGCATTTT.

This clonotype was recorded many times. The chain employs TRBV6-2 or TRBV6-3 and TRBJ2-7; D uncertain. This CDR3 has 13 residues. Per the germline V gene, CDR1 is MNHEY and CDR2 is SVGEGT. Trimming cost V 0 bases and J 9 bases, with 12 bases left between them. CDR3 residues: CASSYSLPRVQYF. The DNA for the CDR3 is TGTGCCAGCAGTTACTCGCTTCCTCGGGTGCAGTACTTC.

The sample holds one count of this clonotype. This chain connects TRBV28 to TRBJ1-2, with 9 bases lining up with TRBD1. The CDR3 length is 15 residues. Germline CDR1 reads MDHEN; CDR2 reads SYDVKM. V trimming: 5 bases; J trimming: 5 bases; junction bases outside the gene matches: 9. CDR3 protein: CASSAATGGRYGYTF. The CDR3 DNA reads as TGTGCCAGCAGTGCCGCCACAGGGGGCCGGTATGGCTACACCTTC.

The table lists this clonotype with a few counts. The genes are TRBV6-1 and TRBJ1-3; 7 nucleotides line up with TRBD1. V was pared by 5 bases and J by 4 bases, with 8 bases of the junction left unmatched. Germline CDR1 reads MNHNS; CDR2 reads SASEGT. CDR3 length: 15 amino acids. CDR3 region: CASSPLQGFGNTIYF. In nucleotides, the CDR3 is TGTGCCAGCAGTCCGTTACAGGGGTTCGGAAACACCATATATTTT.

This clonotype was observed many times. The CDR3 loop is CATSDPTGGRDTQYF. DNA for the CDR3: TGTGCCACCAGTGATCCGACAGGGGGCCGGGATACGCAGTATTTT. This sequence joins TRBV24-1 and TRBJ2-3; TRBD1 agrees at 10 bases. CDR1 is KGHDR and CDR2 is SFDVKD in the germline V gene. The CDR3 spans 15 residues. V trimming: 3 bases; J trimming: 6 bases; junction bases outside the gene matches: 5.

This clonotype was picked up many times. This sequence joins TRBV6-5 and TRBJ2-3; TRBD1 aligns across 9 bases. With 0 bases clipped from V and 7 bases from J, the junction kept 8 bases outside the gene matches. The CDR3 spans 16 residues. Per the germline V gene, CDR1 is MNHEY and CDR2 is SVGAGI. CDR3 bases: TGTGCCAGCAGTTACTCGGGGACAGGGAGAGGAAATACGCAGTATTTT. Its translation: CASSYSGTGRGNTQYF.

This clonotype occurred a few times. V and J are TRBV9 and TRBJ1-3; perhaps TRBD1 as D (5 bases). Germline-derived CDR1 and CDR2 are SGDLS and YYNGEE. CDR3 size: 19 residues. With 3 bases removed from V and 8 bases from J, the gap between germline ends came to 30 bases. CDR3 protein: CASSDGDADWNGSRDTIYF. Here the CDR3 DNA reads TGTGCCAGCAGCGATGGGGACGCTGACTGGAACGGTAGTCGTGACACCATATATTTT.

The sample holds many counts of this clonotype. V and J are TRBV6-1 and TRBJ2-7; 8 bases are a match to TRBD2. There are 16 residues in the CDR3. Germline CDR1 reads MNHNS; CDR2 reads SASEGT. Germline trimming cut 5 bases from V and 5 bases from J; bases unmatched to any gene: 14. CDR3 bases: TGTGCCAGCAGTTTTATTGGCCGGGAGGGCCGTAACGAGCAGTACTTC. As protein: CASSFIGREGRNEQYF.

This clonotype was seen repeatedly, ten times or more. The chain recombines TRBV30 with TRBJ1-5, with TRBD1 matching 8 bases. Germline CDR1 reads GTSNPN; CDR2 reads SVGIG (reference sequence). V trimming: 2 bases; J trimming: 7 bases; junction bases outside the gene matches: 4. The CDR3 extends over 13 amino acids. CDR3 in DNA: TGTGCCTGGAGTCTGGACAGGGTCCAGCCCCAGCATTTT. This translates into CAWSLDRVQPQHF. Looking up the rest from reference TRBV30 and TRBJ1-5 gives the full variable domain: SQTIHQWPATLVQPVGSPLSLECTVEGTSNPNLYWYRQAAGRGLQLLFYSVGIGQISSEVPQNLSASRPQDRQFILSSKKLLLSDSGFYLCAWSLDRVQPQHFGDGTRLSIL.

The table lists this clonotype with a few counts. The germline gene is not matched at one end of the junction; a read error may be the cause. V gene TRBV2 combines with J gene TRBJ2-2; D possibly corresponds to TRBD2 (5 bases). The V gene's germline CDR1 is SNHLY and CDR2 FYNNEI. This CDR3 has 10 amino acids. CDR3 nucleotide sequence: TGTGCCAGCATGGGGAGTAGCCCCCTTTTT. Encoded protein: CASMGSSPLF.